This is a list of T cell receptor beta chains from one sample in a study of Ad26.COV2.S vaccination and SARS-CoV-2 variants. Clones were read by immunoSEQ multiplex PCR, and TCRdb kept only the in-frame ones, dropping some. The sample records roughly 420,000 clones, approximately 88% being singletons. Material: peripheral blood, obtained in a trial of Ad26.COV2.S vaccine versus placebo. The receptors here all came from a person between 18 and 60 years old who received the Ad26.COV2.S COVID-19 vaccine or a placebo. The CDR3 runs from the conserved cysteine through the conserved F or W. The D gene is left open where the match is weak. For some rows the clone size is stated as once, few or many, or as a class when expanded; others skip it.

>TRBD1|17|TRBV6-6|once|TRBJ2-7
TGTGCCAGCAGTCGCCCGGGACAGGGGGCGACATCCTACGAGCAGTACTTC
CASSRPGQGATSYEQYF
>NA|14|TRBV2|many|TRBJ2-5
TGTGCCAGCAGCGCAAGACGGCCCCAAGAGACCCAGTACTTC
CASSARRPQETQYF
>NA|13|TRBV30|NA|TRBJ1-1
TGTGCCTGGAGTAACGGAGGGGAGACTGAAGCTTTCTTT
CAWSNGGETEAFF
>NA|15|TRBV6-2/TRBV6-3|NA|TRBJ1-6
TGTGCCAGCAGTTATAGGGACCCCGGTAATTCACCCCTCCACTTT
CASSYRDPGNSPLHF
>NA|15|TRBV19|NA|TRBJ1-5
TGTGCCAGTAGTATTCCGGCACAGGGAGGCCAGCCCCAGCATTTT
CASSIPAQGGQPQHF
>NA|16|TRBV15|NA|TRBJ2-2
TGTGCCACCAGCAGAGATCCGGGCTCGAACACCGGGGAGCTGTTTTTT
CATSRDPGSNTGELFF
>NA|13|TRBV5-5|NA|TRBJ1-1
TGTGCCAGCAGCGCCCAGGGGAGAACTGAAGCTTTCTTT
CASSAQGRTEAFF
>NA|17|TRBV4-1|NA|TRBJ2-3
TGCGCCAGCAGCCAAGATCTTGCCGGGGCCGGCACAGATACGCAGTATTTT
CASSQDLAGAGTDTQYF
>NA|12|TRBV30|NA|TRBJ2-5
TGTGCCTGGAATTTGGGGCGGGAGACCCAGTACTTC
CAWNLGRETQYF
>TRBD1|15|TRBV6-6|NA|TRBJ2-3
TGTGCCAGCAGTCCCGGGACAGGGGGCCTCAATACGCAGTATTTT
CASSPGTGGLNTQYF
>TRBD1|14|TRBV29-1|NA|TRBJ2-7
TGCAGCGTTCGACTACAGGGGAGCTCCTACGAGCAGTACTTC
CSVRLQGSSYEQYF
>TRBD1|14|TRBV6-5|NA|TRBJ1-2
TGTGCCAGCAGAGACAGGGATGGGGACTATGGCTACACCTTC
CASRDRDGDYGYTF
>NA|12|TRBV14|once|TRBJ2-7
TGTGCCAGCAGCTGGGGGCGCTACGAGCAGTACTTC
CASSWGRYEQYF
>NA|16|TRBV5-1|few|TRBJ1-5
TGCGCCAGCAGCTTGGCCGGAGGGGACGGCAATCAGCCCCAGCATTTT
CASSLAGGDGNQPQHF
>NA|15|TRBV5-1|once|TRBJ2-6
TGCGCCAGCAGCCTGGAGAGCTCTGGGGCCAACGTCCTGACTTTC
CASSLESSGANVLTF
>NA|13|TRBV9|NA|TRBJ2-2
TGTGCCAGCAGCGTAGTCGGACCCGGGGAGCTGTTTTTT
CASSVVGPGELFF
>NA|14|TRBV30|NA|TRBJ1-2
TGTGCCTGGAGTGTACTGCTGGGGGAATCGGGCTACACCTTC
CAWSVLLGESGYTF
>NA|16|TRBV4-2|once|TRBJ1-1
TGTGCCAGCAGCCAAGCTGGGACAAAAATGAACACTGAAGCTTTCTTT
CASSQAGTKMNTEAFF
>TRBD2|15|TRBV7-6|NA|TRBJ2-7
TGTGCCAGCAGCTTATTGGTAGCGGGGAGCTACGAGCAGTACTTC
CASSLLVAGSYEQYF
>NA|16|TRBV18|NA|TRBJ1-5
TGTGCCAGCTCACCATCGGGCGCGCCAGTTGAACAGCCCCAGCATTTT
CASSPSGAPVEQPQHF
>TRBD1|12|TRBV6-5|NA|TRBJ2-3
TGTGCCAGCAGCCGTGACAGGGGAACGCAGTATTTT
CASSRDRGTQYF
>NA|18|TRBV7-4|NA|TRBJ1-4
TGTGCCAGCAGCTTTAGCGTTCATTACAGGTGGCTAGGGGAAAAACTGTTTTTT
CASSFSVHYRWLGEKLFF
>NA|15|TRBV5-1|once|TRBJ2-7
TGCGCCAGCAGCTTGGTGGGGGGGCGCACCTACGAGCAGTACTTC
CASSLVGGRTYEQYF
>TRBD1|15|TRBV6-5|NA|TRBJ1-1
TGTGCCAGCAGTTACTCGTACAGGGGGCACACTGAAGCTTTCTTT
CASSYSYRGHTEAFF
>NA|15|TRBV19|NA|TRBJ2-3
TGTGCCAGTAGTATAGCTCAGGGGTCTGGAGATACGCAGTATTTT
CASSIAQGSGDTQYF
>NA|11|TRBV10-3|NA|TRBJ2-1
TGTGCCATCAGTGAAACAGGTAGTCAGTTCTTC
CAISETGSQFF
>TRBD1|15|TRBV5-1|NA|TRBJ2-7
TGCGCCAGCAGCTCAACGGGACAGGGGGCCTACGAGCAGTACTTC
CASSSTGQGAYEQYF
>NA|13|TRBV29-1|NA|TRBJ1-2
TGCAGCGTTGGAGTAGGGGGAGGCTATGGCTACACCTTC
CSVGVGGGYGYTF
>TRBD2|15|TRBV5-4|NA|TRBJ2-7
TGTGCCAGCAGCTTGAGGGAACTAGCGGCCTACGAGCAGTACTTC
CASSLRELAAYEQYF
>NA|15|TRBV4-2|NA|TRBJ2-7
TGTGCCAGCAGCCAAGCTCCTACAACCAATGACGAGCAGTACTTC
CASSQAPTTNDEQYF
>TRBD1|13|TRBV28|NA|TRBJ1-1
TGTGCCAGCAGTCTGGACAGGGCGACTGAAGCTTTCTTT
CASSLDRATEAFF
>TRBD2|16|TRBV24-1|NA|TRBJ2-3
TGTGCCACCAGTGCCTGGGGTAGCGGGGGGGAGAATACGCAGTATTTT
CATSAWGSGGENTQYF
>NA|16|TRBV19|NA|TRBJ1-6
TGTGCCAGTAGTCCGCGGACAGTCCCCTATAATTCACCCCTCCACTTT
CASSPRTVPYNSPLHF
>NA|14|TRBV6-6|NA|TRBJ1-6
TGTGCCAGCAGTTACGCCCCCGCGAATTCACCCCTCCACTTT
CASSYAPANSPLHF
>TRBD1|16|TRBV7-9|once|TRBJ1-4
TGTGCCAGCAGCTTGACAGGGACTGCGCCCCATGAAAAACTGTTTTTT
CASSLTGTAPHEKLFF
>TRBD1|18|TRBV10-1|once|TRBJ2-3
TGCGCCAGCAGTGAGACTATAATCGGGACAGGGGCAAAAGATACGCAGTATTTT
CASSETIIGTGAKDTQYF
>NA|13|TRBV27|NA|TRBJ2-7
TGTGCCAGCAGTTTATTCACGGGGCACGAGCAGTACTTC
CASSLFTGHEQYF
>NA|14|TRBV7-9|once|TRBJ2-7
TGTGCCAGCAGCTTAGGGTCGGGGGCCTACGAGCAGTACTTC
CASSLGSGAYEQYF
>NA|15|TRBV10-3|NA|TRBJ1-2
TGTGCCATCAGTGACCCACAGGGTGAAGACTATGGCTACACCTTC
CAISDPQGEDYGYTF
>TRBD2|17|TRBV7-3|NA|TRBJ2-3
TGTGCCAGCAGCTTAGGGGTGAGGACTAGAAGCACAGATACGCAGTATTTT
CASSLGVRTRSTDTQYF
>NA|17|TRBV4-3|NA|TRBJ2-3
TGCGCCAGCAGCCAAGATTTCGATAGCATGAGCACAGATACGCAGTATTTT
CASSQDFDSMSTDTQYF
>NA|11|TRBV20-1|NA|TRBJ2-5
TGCAGTGCTAGCCCCAAAGAGACCCAGTACTTC
CSASPKETQYF
>TRBD2|17|TRBV7-2|NA|TRBJ2-3
TGTGCCAGCAGCTTAGGACTAGCGGGGGGGCTGATAGATACGCAGTATTTT
CASSLGLAGGLIDTQYF
>TRBD2|16|TRBV11-2|NA|TRBJ2-2
TGTGCCAGCAGCTTGAATAGCGGGGGAGGCGCCGGGGAGCTGTTTTTT
CASSLNSGGGAGELFF
>NA|12|TRBV29-1|NA|TRBJ2-3
TGCAGCGACGGCCTCGAGGCAGATACGCAGTATTTT
CSDGLEADTQYF
>NA|15|TRBV6-5|NA|TRBJ2-6
TGTGCCAGCAGTTCCGGTTGGTCTGGGGCCAACGTCCTGACTTTC
CASSSGWSGANVLTF
>NA|13|TRBV9|NA|TRBJ2-5
TGTGCCAGCAGCCCGGGGGACCAAGAGACCCAGTACTTC
CASSPGDQETQYF